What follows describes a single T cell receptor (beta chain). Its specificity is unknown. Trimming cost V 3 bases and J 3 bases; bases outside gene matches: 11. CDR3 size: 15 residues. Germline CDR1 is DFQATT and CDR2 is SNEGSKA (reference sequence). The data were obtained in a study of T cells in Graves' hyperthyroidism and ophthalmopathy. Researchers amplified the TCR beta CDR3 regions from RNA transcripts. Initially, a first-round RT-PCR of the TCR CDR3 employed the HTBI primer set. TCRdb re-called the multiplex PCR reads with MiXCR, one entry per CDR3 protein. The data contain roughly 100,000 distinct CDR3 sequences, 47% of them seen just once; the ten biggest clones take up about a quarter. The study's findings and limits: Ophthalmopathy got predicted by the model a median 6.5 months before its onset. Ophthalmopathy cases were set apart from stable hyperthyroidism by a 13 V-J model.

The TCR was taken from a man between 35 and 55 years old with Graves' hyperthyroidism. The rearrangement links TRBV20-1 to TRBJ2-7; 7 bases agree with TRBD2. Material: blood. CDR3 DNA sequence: TGCAGTGCTAGGGGGGTTAGCGGGTTTATCTACGAGCAGTACTTC. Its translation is CSARGVSGFIYEQYF.